The source of this TCR beta chain is a study of regulatory T cells in long-lasting Graves disease. Whole-study findings and limits: Segments TRBV28, TRBJ1-2 and TRBJ2-5 showed preferential usage in persistent disease.

iRepertoire HTBI primers and Arm-PCR of CDR3 regions built TCR beta libraries. From the multiplex PCR reads, TCRdb called clonotypes with MiXCR, one entry per CDR3 protein. The data show approximately 470,000 distinct CDR3 sequences, around 15% seen once. Regarding time point: newly diagnosed GD, antithyroid drugs for less than 3 months. Extracted RNA from PBMCs served as the source of the TCR library. Graves' disease diagnoses followed American Thyroid Association guidelines. This CDR3 is 17 amino acids long. The V gene's germline CDR1 is GTSNPN and CDR2 SVGIG (reference sequence). V shed 2 bases, J shed 2 bases, and the junction held 12 bases outside the gene matches. Remarks on this clonotype: Its antigen is as yet unknown.

These data were likewise used in another study, on T cells in Graves' hyperthyroidism and ophthalmopathy. That work contributes: Patients between 18 and 65 years old had hyperthyroidism, newly diagnosed and lasting under 2 months. First-round RT-PCR with HTBI primers amplified the TCR CDR3 region.

Material: peripheral blood mononuclear cells (PBMCs), obtained at new diagnosis, from a patient treated with antithyroid drugs. The chain is built from TRBV30 and TRBJ2-3, with 8 bases aligning to TRBD2. The TCR was taken from a man aged 35-49 years with Graves disease. CDR3: CAWSPTGTRDFTDTQYF. CDR3 bases: TGTGCCTGGAGTCCTACCGGGACTAGAGACTTCACAGATACGCAGTATTTT.